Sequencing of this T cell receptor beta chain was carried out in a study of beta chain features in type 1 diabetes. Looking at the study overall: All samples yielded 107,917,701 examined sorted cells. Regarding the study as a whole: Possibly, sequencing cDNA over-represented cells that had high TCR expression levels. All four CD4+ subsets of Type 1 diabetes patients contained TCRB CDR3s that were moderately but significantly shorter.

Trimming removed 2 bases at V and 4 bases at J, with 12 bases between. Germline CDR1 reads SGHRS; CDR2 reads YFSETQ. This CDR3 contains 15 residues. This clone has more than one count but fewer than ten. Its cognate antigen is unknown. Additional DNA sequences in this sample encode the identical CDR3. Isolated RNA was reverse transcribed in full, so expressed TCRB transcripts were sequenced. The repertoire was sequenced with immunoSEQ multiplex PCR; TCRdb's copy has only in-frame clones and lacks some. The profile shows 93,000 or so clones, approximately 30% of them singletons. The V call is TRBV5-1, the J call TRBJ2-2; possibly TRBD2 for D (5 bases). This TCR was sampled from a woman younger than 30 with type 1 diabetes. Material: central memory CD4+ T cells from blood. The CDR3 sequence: CASSLTSGGTGELFF. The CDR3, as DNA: TGCGCCAGCAGCTTAACCTCAGGAGGCACCGGGGAGCTGTTTTTT.